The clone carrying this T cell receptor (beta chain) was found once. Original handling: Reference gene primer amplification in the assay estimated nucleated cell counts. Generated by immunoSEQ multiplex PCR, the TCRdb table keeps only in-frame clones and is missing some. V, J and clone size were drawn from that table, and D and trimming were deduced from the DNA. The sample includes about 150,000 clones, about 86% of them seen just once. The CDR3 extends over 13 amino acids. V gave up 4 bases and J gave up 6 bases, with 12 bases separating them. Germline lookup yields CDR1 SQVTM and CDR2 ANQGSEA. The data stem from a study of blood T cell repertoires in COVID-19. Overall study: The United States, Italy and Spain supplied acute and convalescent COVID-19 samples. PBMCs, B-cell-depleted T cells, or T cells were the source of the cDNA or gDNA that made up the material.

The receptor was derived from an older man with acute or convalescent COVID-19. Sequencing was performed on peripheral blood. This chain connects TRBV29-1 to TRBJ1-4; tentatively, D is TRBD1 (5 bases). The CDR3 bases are TGCAGCGTTGGGGGCACGGCCGATGAAAAACTGTTTTTT. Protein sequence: CSVGGTADEKLFF.